A single sample is the source of the 26 T cell receptor beta chains below, sequenced in a study of shared clonotypes between healthy human individuals. Profiled with immunoSEQ multiplex PCR; TCRdb holds only in-frame clones, not every one. This sample yields about 2.3 million clones, of which just over 90% are seen a single time; about 0.39% belongs to the top ten. Sequencing was carried out using naive CD4+ T cells from PBMCs. Subset reported: CD45RA+ positively selected. The receptors stem from a man younger than 30 in good health. Some clones in this sample may be carry-over from other donors' samples.

The chain combines TRBV14 with TRBJ2-1, with 11 bases lining up with TRBD2. From germline, CDR1 is SGHDN and CDR2 FVKESK. The length of the CDR3 is 16 residues. J lost 4 bases, V lost 2 bases, and 4 bases had no gene match. The CDR3 nucleotides read TGTGCCAGCAGCCAACTAGCGGGAGGTGGTTACAATGAGCAGTTCTTC. Its protein product is CASSQLAGGGYNEQFF. Full variable domain (missing parts from reference TRBV14 and TRBJ2-1): EAGVTQFPSHSVIEKGQTVTLRCDPISGHDNLYWYRRVMGKEIKFLLHFVKESKQDESGMPNNRFLAERTGGTYSTLKVQPAELEDSGVYFCASSQLAGGGYNEQFFGPGTRLTVL.

The CDR3 DNA sequence: TGTGCCAGCTCAGACGGTGGCACAGATACGCAGTATTTT. Protein product: CASSDGGTDTQYF. V is TRBV18 and J is TRBJ2-3; no clear D gene. The CDR3 runs 13 residues. The V end lost 5 bases, the J end lost 1 base, and 7 bases lay between the germline ends. Germline CDR1 is KGHSH and CDR2 is LQKENI.

Concerning this clone: In the same sample, other DNA sequences code for this CDR3. This rearrangement joins TRBV28 to TRBJ2-7, with 7 bases that match TRBD1. This CDR3 spans 13 amino acids. Per germline, CDR1 MDHEN and CDR2 SYDVKM. The V segment lost 5 bases and the J segment 0 bases; nucleotides outside the gene matches: 1. The CDR3 region has the DNA TGTGCCAGCAGTCGGGACAGCTCCTACGAGCAGTACTTC. Protein: CASSRDSSYEQYF.

In DNA, the CDR3 is TGTGCCAGCAGCAAGAAAGAGACCCAGTACTTC. This encodes CASSKKETQYF. The chain recombines TRBV6-5 with TRBJ2-5; D gene unclear. Trimming removed 6 bases from V and 3 bases from J, with 5 bases in between. Germline V lookup: CDR1 MNHEY, CDR2 SVGAGI. This CDR3 spans 11 amino acids.

This clone was detected once. V gene TRBV4-3 combines with J gene TRBJ2-3; 9 nucleotides agree with TRBD1. Trimming removed 0 bases from V and 4 bases from J; junction bases left unmatched: 8. Germline CDR1 reads LGHNA; CDR2 reads YSLEER. This CDR3 spans 17 amino acids. The DNA for the CDR3 is TGCGCCAGCAGCCAAGATCGAGGACAGGGGCTTTCAGATACGCAGTATTTT. Translation gives CASSQDRGQGLSDTQYF.

The chain has TRBV5-6 and TRBJ2-1, with D unresolved. The CDR3 length is 12 residues. Germline assignment: CDR1 SGHDT and CDR2 YYEEEE. Trimming took 5 bases from V and 5 from J, leaving 8 bases between them. Here the CDR3 DNA reads TGTGCCAGCAGAGGCTCAGACAATGAGCAGTTCTTC. Residues: CASRGSDNEQFF.

Points on this clone: The same CDR3 is also encoded by other DNA sequences in this sample. This rearrangement joins TRBV28 to TRBJ2-6; D remains ambiguous. The CDR3 is 12 residues long. Germline assignment: CDR1 MDHEN and CDR2 SYDVKM. Trimming removed 7 bases from V and 1 base from J, with 2 bases in between. CDR3 sequence reads: CASKSGANVLTF. As DNA, the CDR3 is TGTGCCAGCAAGTCTGGGGCCAACGTCCTGACTTTC.

The CDR3 region is CASSAPGQGSSYEQYF. The DNA of the CDR3 is TGTGCCAGCAGCGCCCCGGGACAGGGTTCCTCTTACGAGCAGTACTTC. V and J are TRBV7-8 and TRBJ2-7; 9 bases align to TRBD1. The CDR3 is made up of 16 amino acids. Germline CDR1 reads SGHVS; CDR2 reads FQNEAQ. The trim removed 5 bases at V and 4 bases at J, leaving 12 bases unmatched.

The chain has TRBV6-1 and TRBJ2-5; 12 bases align to TRBD2. CDR1 and CDR2 from the germline V gene are MNHNS and SASEGT. V was pared by 3 bases and J by 0 bases, with 11 bases of the junction left unmatched. This CDR3 region has 19 residues. The DNA for the CDR3 is TGTGCCAGCAGTGAGCGACCATGGACTAGCGGGACGTACCAAGAGACCCAGTACTTC. Its protein is CASSERPWTSGTYQETQYF.

Only a few counts were recorded for this clone. V usage is TRBV5-6 and J usage is TRBJ1-5; D uncertain. This CDR3 region has 12 residues. V was pared by 4 bases and J by 7 bases, with 9 bases between. Germline CDR1 SGHDT, CDR2 YYEEEE. CDR3 coding DNA: TGTGCCAGCAGCGCCGGAGAGCAGCCCCAGCATTTT. Its protein is CASSAGEQPQHF.

This clone appeared a few times. The rearrangement joins TRBV6-1 to TRBJ2-1; D may be TRBD2 (5 bases). The CDR3 sequence is 14 residues long. Germline V gene data show CDR1 as MNHNS and CDR2 as SASEGT. Trimming cost V 2 bases and J 7 bases, with 12 bases left between them. The CDR3 nucleotides read TGTGCCAGCAGTGAACAATCTCGAGGGAATGAGCAGTTCTTC. Protein sequence: CASSEQSRGNEQFF.

The chain joins TRBV7-2 to TRBJ2-4, with unresolved D. Trimming left V 3 bases short and J 2 bases short, with 8 bases between. Germline V CDR1 and CDR2: SGHTA, FQGNSA. The CDR3 contains 14 residues. The CDR3 DNA follows: TGTGCCAGCAGCTTTTCTGGAACCAAAAACATTCAGTACTTC. It yields the protein CASSFSGTKNIQYF.

The sample holds one count of this clone. The chain combines TRBV25-1 with TRBJ1-5; no clear D. Between the trimmed V and J ends, which lost 2 bases and 7 bases, there was a span of 9 bases. CDR1 is MGHDK, CDR2 SYGVNS, per germline. This CDR3 has 13 amino acids. The chain's CDR3 is CASSELPGQPQHF. DNA for the CDR3: TGTGCCAGCAGTGAACTCCCCGGGCAGCCCCAGCATTTT.

This rearrangement joins TRBV6-6 to TRBJ2-6; D ambiguous. Germline V gives CDR1 MNHNY, CDR2 SVGAGI (reference sequence). There are 13 residues in the CDR3. Deletions cut 7 bases from V and 4 bases from J, with 8 bases between. CDR3 protein: CASKSWGANVLTF. The CDR3, as DNA: TGTGCCAGCAAATCTTGGGGGGCCAACGTCCTGACTTTC.

The chain has TRBV28 and TRBJ2-6, with D uncertain. This CDR3 comprises 15 residues. The germline V and J ends were trimmed by 2 bases and 1 base, with 6 bases remaining between them. The germline V gene has CDR1 MDHEN and CDR2 SYDVKM. The CDR3 nucleotides are TGTGCCAGCAGTTTAGAGGATTCTGGGGCCAACGTCCTGACTTTC. Encoded protein: CASSLEDSGANVLTF.

V gene TRBV7-7 combines with J gene TRBJ2-7, with TRBD2 matching over 14 bases. The CDR3 is 15 residues long. Per germline, CDR1 SSHAT and CDR2 FNYEAQ (reference sequence). J lost 2 bases, V lost 5 bases, and 2 bases had no gene match. CDR3 region: CASSPGLAGAYEQYF. The DNA for the CDR3 is TGTGCCAGCAGCCCGGGACTAGCGGGGGCCTACGAGCAGTACTTC.

The rearrangement links TRBV11-3 to TRBJ1-1; TRBD1 might be the D (6 bases). This CDR3 has 13 amino acids. Germline V gene data show CDR1 as SGHNT and CDR2 as YENEEA. Trimming removed 4 bases from V and 5 bases from J, with 11 bases in between. The CDR3 region has the DNA TGTGCCAGCAGCTGGGGGGACACTACTGAAGCTTTCTTT. Translation gives CASSWGDTTEAFF.

The rearrangement uses TRBV4-1 and TRBJ1-1; D gene ambiguous. Germline V gene sequence: CDR1 MGHRA, CDR2 YSYEKL. Deletions cut 5 bases from V and 1 base from J, with 11 bases between. This CDR3 has 14 residues. The CDR3 sequence is CASSTPVRNTEAFF. Here the CDR3 DNA reads TGCGCCAGCAGCACACCGGTCAGGAACACTGAAGCTTTCTTT.

V usage is TRBV15 and J usage is TRBJ2-1; D call uncertain. The CDR3 length is 15 residues. Trimming took 3 bases from V and 0 from J, leaving 9 bases between them. Germline V gene data show CDR1 as LNHNV and CDR2 as YYDKDF (reference sequence). CDR3 coding DNA: TGTGCCACCAGCAGGACCAGCAGCTCCTACAATGAGCAGTTCTTC. It encodes CATSRTSSSYNEQFF.

For the CDR3, the DNA is TGCGCCAGCAGCTTGGTTCCAGGGGGCGCCGGGACTAATGAAAAACTGTTTTTT. Residues: CASSLVPGGAGTNEKLFF. The chain carries TRBV5-1 and TRBJ1-4, with TRBD1 matching over 8 bases. V lost 0 bases, J lost 2 bases, and 9 bases stayed unmatched. The CDR3 length is 18 residues. CDR1 is SGHRS and CDR2 is YFSETQ in the germline V gene.

The chain's CDR3 is CASSEGGVRGTEAFF. Here the CDR3 DNA reads TGTGCCAGCAGTGAAGGGGGGGTACGAGGCACTGAAGCTTTCTTT. The rearrangement links TRBV6-1 to TRBJ1-1, with a tentative D call TRBD1 (5 bases). This CDR3 is built from 15 residues. Germline V gene sequence: CDR1 MNHNS, CDR2 SASEGT. V dropped 1 base and J dropped 4 bases, with 13 bases sitting between them.

The rearrangement links TRBV2 to TRBJ2-3; TRBD1 is a possible D gene (6 bases). The CDR3 is 13 residues long. Per germline, CDR1 SNHLY and CDR2 FYNNEI. With 3 bases removed from V and 4 bases from J, the gap between germline ends came to 8 bases. The CDR3 is CASSDPGADTQYF. In nucleotides, the CDR3 is TGTGCCAGCAGTGACCCAGGGGCAGATACGCAGTATTTT.

V gene TRBV5-1 combines with J gene TRBJ1-1; 12 nucleotides align to TRBD1. The CDR3 loop spans 17 amino acids. Germline V gene sequence: CDR1 SGHRS, CDR2 YFSETQ. With 4 bases clipped from V and 11 bases from J, the junction kept 18 bases outside the gene matches. As DNA, the CDR3 is TGCGCCAGCAGCGGACCCGGGACAGGGGGCCCCGCGGTGGGCGCTTTCTTT. Protein sequence: CASSGPGTGGPAVGAFF.

The J gene is TRBJ1-3, the V gene TRBV28, with TRBD1 matching 7 bases. CDR1 is MDHEN, CDR2 SYDVKM, per germline. This CDR3 has 15 residues. Trimming took 6 bases from V and 2 from J; bases not matched to a gene: 7. The CDR3 is CASSRTTGPGNTIYF. The CDR3 coding sequence is TGTGCCAGCAGCCGGACGACAGGGCCTGGAAACACCATATATTTT.

The rearrangement uses TRBV28 and TRBJ2-4; maybe TRBD1 (6 bases). CDR3 length: 17 residues. Germline CDR1 is MDHEN and CDR2 is SYDVKM. The V end lost 1 base, the J end lost 1 base, and 14 bases lay between the germline ends. The CDR3 bases are TGTGCCAGCAGTTTATCCATTACAGGGAGCGCCAAAAACATTCAGTACTTC. Protein: CASSLSITGSAKNIQYF.

The rearrangement joins TRBV5-1 to TRBJ2-5, with 7 bases aligning to TRBD2. V shed 5 bases and J 5 bases; nucleotides not matched to a gene: 12. The V gene's germline CDR1 is SGHRS and CDR2 YFSETQ. The CDR3 runs 15 residues. The CDR3 bases are TGCGCCAGCAGTAGCGCGGGAGCTAAGGGGGAGACCCAGTACTTC. This sequence encodes CASSSAGAKGETQYF.